This T cell receptor (beta chain) derives from a study of T-cell reconstitution after alpha-beta-depleted transplantation in children. Findings of the study overall: One year post-transplant, T-cell counts and diversity were largely derived from T cells produced anew. Recipient T cells and thymic progenitors that survived were the source of the high TCRbeta diversity seen at day 60 in some patients. As was reported, about two months after transplant, alpha-beta T cells came from several hundred expanded graft clones.

The library targeted TCRbeta and was prepared with unique molecular identifiers. TCRdb re-called the PCR reads with MiXCR, one entry per CDR3 protein. The table lists fewer than 550,000 distinct CDR3 sequences, 11% of them singletons. This clonotype was counted many times. The antigen is not known. Trimming left V 5 bases short and J 11 bases short, with 21 bases between. CDR3 length equals 13 residues. CDR1 is DFQATT, CDR2 SNEGSKA, per germline (reference sequence). The sample here was PBMCs, mostly from graft donor cells, taken 180 days after TCRalphabeta/CD19-depleted stem cell transplant. The chain couples TRBV20-1 to TRBJ1-2, with a weak D call TRBD1 (5 bases). This receptor was obtained from a female patient aged 2-10 years who had a stem cell transplant for aplastic anemia, so the T cells may come from the graft donor. CDR3 sequence (DNA): TGCAGTGCTGGGGACGGCGGTTGGGAGAGTTACACCTTC. Encoded protein: CSAGDGGWESYTF.